These 26 T cell receptor beta chains came from one sample sequenced in a study of response to subunit inactivated influenza vaccine. One entry per CDR3 protein, called by TCRdb with MiXCR from the RT-PCR reads. Among more than 600,000 distinct CDR3 sequences listed, 18% were seen once. Source: PBMCs from blood, taken roughly 5 days after vaccination. All receptors come from a man in his forties or fifties who received an inactivated influenza vaccine.

This chain joins TRBV11-1 and TRBJ2-1; the match to TRBD2 covers 9 bases. This CDR3 region has 18 residues. Germline V gene sequence: CDR1 SGHAT, CDR2 FQDESV (reference sequence). Trimming took 5 bases from V and 4 from J; bases not matched to a gene: 15. The chain's CDR3 is CASSPEARTSAKYNEQFF. The CDR3 DNA reads TGTGCCAGCAGCCCCGAAGCCCGGACTAGCGCGAAGTACAATGAGCAGTTCTTC.

Only a few counts were recorded for this clonotype. The rearrangement links TRBV11-2 to TRBJ2-7; D perhaps matches TRBD1 (6 bases). The germline V and J ends were trimmed by 4 bases and 3 bases, with 13 bases remaining between them. Germline lookup yields CDR1 SGHAT and CDR2 FQNNGV. The CDR3 has 14 amino acids. CDR3 loop: CASSWGTGFYEQYF. The CDR3, as DNA: TGTGCCAGCAGCTGGGGAACAGGGTTCTACGAGCAGTACTTC. Looking up the rest from reference TRBV11-2 and TRBJ2-7 gives the full variable domain: EAGVAQSPRYKIIEKRQSVAFWCNPISGHATLYWYQQILGQGPKLLIQFQNNGVVDDSQLPKDRFSAERLKGVDSTLKIQPAKLEDSAVYLCASSWGTGFYEQYFGPGTRLTVT.

Ten or more counts support this clonotype. The chain has TRBV12-3 or TRBV12-4 and TRBJ2-3, with TRBD1 identical over 8 bases. The length of the CDR3 is 14 residues. V shed 5 bases and J 4 bases; nucleotides not matched to a gene: 5. The CDR3, as DNA: TGTGCCAGCAGTCCAGGGGGCTTCGCAGATACGCAGTATTTT. This gives the protein CASSPGGFADTQYF.

The CDR3 DNA sequence: TGTGCCAGCAGCCCTATTATCGGCGAGCAGTACTTC. Its translation: CASSPIIGEQYF. The chain is built from TRBV6-5 and TRBJ2-7; no firm D call. CDR3 length equals 12 residues. Germline CDR1 MNHEY, CDR2 SVGAGI. Trimming stripped 6 bases from V and 6 bases from J, with 12 bases between.

V usage is TRBV5-1 and J usage is TRBJ2-5; 10 nucleotides agree with TRBD1. Germline lookup yields CDR1 SGHRS and CDR2 YFSETQ. Trimming at V came to 2 bases and at J to 5 bases, leaving 6 bases not matched to a gene. The CDR3 runs 15 residues. In DNA form, the CDR3 reads TGCGCCAGCAGCTTTGGGACAGGGGTGCGGGAGACCCAGTACTTC. It encodes CASSFGTGVRETQYF. The full variable domain, in which reference TRBV5-1 and TRBJ2-5 provide the parts outside the CDR3, is KAGVTQTPRYLIKTRGQQVTLSCSPISGHRSVSWYQQTPGQGLQFLFEYFSETQRNKGNFPGRFSGRQFSNSRSEMNVSTLELGDSALYLCASSFGTGVRETQYFGPGTRLLVL.

This clonotype was seen more than once but under ten times. The chain joins TRBV6-5 to TRBJ1-1; possible D gene TRBD1, 5 bases. This CDR3 spans 15 amino acids. Germline CDR1 is MNHEY and CDR2 is SVGAGI. Trimming removed 4 bases from V and 11 bases from J, with 23 bases in between. The CDR3 reads CASSFTPRDFEGAFF. In DNA, the CDR3 is TGTGCCAGCAGTTTTACGCCCCGGGACTTCGAGGGGGCTTTCTTT.

This clonotype was observed a few times. The chain is built from TRBV28 and TRBJ2-7; TRBD2 aligns across 14 bases. The CDR3 is 17 amino acids. J gave up 4 bases and V 5 bases, and 10 bases lay outside the gene matches. CDR1 and CDR2 from the germline V gene are MDHEN and SYDVKM. CDR3 bases: TGTGCCAGCAGTCACTTGGGACTAGCGGGAGTTTCTTACGAGCAGTACTTC. Translating gives CASSHLGLAGVSYEQYF.

The V call is TRBV7-6, the J call TRBJ2-3, with D perhaps given as TRBD1 or TRBD2 (5 bases each). The CDR3 is made up of 14 amino acids. CDR1 is SGHVS and CDR2 is FNYEAQ in the germline V gene. V was cut by 5 bases and J by 2 bases, with 11 bases left in between. CDR3 DNA: TGTGCCAGCAGCCTGGGGGACGTCACAGATACGCAGTATTTT. It specifies CASSLGDVTDTQYF.

This chain links TRBV4-2 with TRBJ2-1; 9 nucleotides agree with TRBD1. J gave up 7 bases and V 0 bases, and 10 bases lay outside the gene matches. Germline assignment: CDR1 LGHNA and CDR2 YNFKEQ. CDR3 length: 17 residues. The CDR3, as DNA: TGTGCCAGCAGCCAAGAACAGGGGGCAGGGGCGGGTAATGAGCAGTTCTTC. Translated: CASSQEQGAGAGNEQFF.

The chain couples TRBV6-2 or TRBV6-3 to TRBJ2-7, with D perhaps TRBD2 (5 bases). Trimming took off 0 bases at V and 1 base at J, with 13 bases between the two ends. Germline-derived CDR1 and CDR2 are MNHEY and SVGEGT. There are 16 residues in the CDR3. CDR3: CASSYSRVGSSYEQYF. DNA of the CDR3: TGTGCCAGCAGTTACTCGAGGGTAGGTTCTTCCTACGAGCAGTACTTC.

This clonotype was observed a few times. This chain uses TRBV12-3 or TRBV12-4 with TRBJ1-6; the match to TRBD1 covers 8 bases. The CDR3 is made up of 14 amino acids. J lost 10 bases, V lost 6 bases, and 8 bases had no gene match. The CDR3, as DNA: TGTGCCAGCAGGCTGACAGGGGCAGACTCACCCCTCCACTTT. Protein product: CASRLTGADSPLHF.

The rearrangement joins TRBV2 to TRBJ2-5, with 7 bases that match TRBD1. Germline trimming cut 2 bases from V and 5 bases from J; bases unmatched to any gene: 8. The CDR3 is 15 residues long. Germline lookup yields CDR1 SNHLY and CDR2 FYNNEI. CDR3 DNA sequence: TGTGCCAGCAGTGAAAAGGGGGCTTGGGTGGAGACCCAGTACTTC. It encodes CASSEKGAWVETQYF.

The sample holds a few counts of this clonotype. A junction end diverges from the germline sequence, so it may reflect a read error. This chain uses TRBV4-1 with TRBJ2-3, with unresolved D. This CDR3 region has 13 residues. CDR1 MGHRA and CDR2 YSYEKL come from the germline V gene. CDR3 region: CASRQVGRDTQYF. The CDR3 DNA sequence: TGCGCCAGCAGACAAGTAGGTCGAGATACGCAGTATTTT.

This clonotype was counted only a few times. This chain uses TRBV20-1 with TRBJ1-6; D not certain. The CDR3 is 12 residues long. V gave up 3 bases and J gave up 5 bases, with 5 bases separating them. Germline V gives CDR1 DFQATT, CDR2 SNEGSKA (reference sequence). In DNA form, the CDR3 reads TGCAGTGCTAGGACGGATAATTCACCCCTCCACTTT. This sequence encodes CSARTDNSPLHF.

The chain recombines TRBV4-3 with TRBJ2-6; D is unclear. V dropped 5 bases and J dropped 4 bases, with 9 bases sitting between them. Germline V gives CDR1 LGHNA, CDR2 YSLEER. This CDR3 comprises 14 residues. This chain's CDR3 is CASSVRAGANVLTF. The CDR3 nucleotides are TGCGCCAGCAGCGTCCGAGCCGGGGCCAACGTCCTGACTTTC.

The V and J genes are TRBV7-9 and TRBJ1-1; D might be TRBD1 (5 bases). This CDR3 contains 12 residues. Per the germline V gene, CDR1 is SEHNR and CDR2 is FQNEAQ (reference sequence). Trimming stripped 5 bases from V and 6 bases from J, with 10 bases between. The CDR3 DNA reads as TGTGCCAGCAGCGTTCAGGGACCTGAAGCTTTCTTT. Translated, it gives CASSVQGPEAFF.

This clonotype came up a few times. The V gene is TRBV6-1, the J gene TRBJ1-1; D gene unclear. This CDR3 region has 14 residues. CDR1 and CDR2 from the germline V gene are MNHNS and SASEGT. The germline V and J ends were trimmed by 7 bases and 0 bases, with 12 bases remaining between them. The DNA for the CDR3 is TGTGCCAGCATGCCCGGTAACATGAACACTGAAGCTTTCTTT. It specifies CASMPGNMNTEAFF.

The J gene is TRBJ2-1, the V gene TRBV4-3; D gene ambiguous. This CDR3 has 19 residues. The V end was cut by 1 base, the J end by 1 base, with 20 bases between. Germline loops: CDR1 LGHNA, CDR2 YSLEER. Here the CDR3 reads CASSQGIDSLKWSYNEQFF. Here the CDR3 DNA reads TGCGCCAGCAGCCAAGGCATTGATAGTTTGAAGTGGTCCTACAATGAGCAGTTCTTC.

This clonotype has only a few counts. V is TRBV20-1 and J is TRBJ1-3; D might be TRBD1 (5 bases). Germline CDR1 reads DFQATT; CDR2 reads SNEGSKA (reference sequence). The CDR3 runs to 15 residues. V was pared by 3 bases and J by 0 bases, with 12 bases between. CDR3 loop: CSARGRTFSGNTIYF. The CDR3 DNA is TGCAGTGCTAGGGGGCGGACGTTCTCTGGAAACACCATATATTTT.

This clonotype was seen a handful of times. This chain joins TRBV5-5 and TRBJ2-1; possibly TRBD1 or TRBD2 for D (5 bases each). With 1 base removed from V and 5 bases from J, the gap between germline ends came to 13 bases. This CDR3 has 15 amino acids. Germline assignment: CDR1 SGHKS and CDR2 YYEKEE (reference sequence). This CDR3 is CASSLWGNTNNEQFF. CDR3 in DNA: TGTGCCAGCAGCTTGTGGGGGAATACTAACAATGAGCAGTTCTTC.

This clonotype has ten or more counts. This chain joins TRBV10-2 and TRBJ1-5, with a possible D match to TRBD1 (5 bases). Germline loops: CDR1 WSHSY, CDR2 SAAADI. The V and J ends lost 7 bases and 3 bases respectively, with 10 bases between them. The length of the CDR3 is 13 residues. CDR3 in DNA: TGCGCCAGCACGGACATCCCCAATCAGCCCCAGCATTTT. It encodes CASTDIPNQPQHF.

V is TRBV6-5 and J is TRBJ1-5; D call uncertain. The CDR3 contains 17 residues. Germline V gene lookup returns CDR1 MNHEY and CDR2 SVGAGI. V lost 0 bases and J 1 base, leaving 13 bases between the germline ends. The CDR3 here is CASSYSWARGSNQPQHF. In DNA, the CDR3 is TGTGCCAGCAGTTACTCGTGGGCGCGCGGGAGCAATCAGCCCCAGCATTTT.

The chain employs TRBV20-1 and TRBJ2-1, with 10 bases matching TRBD2. This CDR3 has 15 residues. Germline V gives CDR1 DFQATT, CDR2 SNEGSKA (reference sequence). The ends lost 6 bases at V and 2 bases at J; junction bases unmatched: 7. The CDR3 region has the DNA TGCAGTGCCGCTAGCGGGGGAAGTCCCTACAATGAGCAGTTCTTC. It encodes CSAASGGSPYNEQFF.

This clonotype was seen more than once but under ten times. The V gene is TRBV6-1, the J gene TRBJ2-2; 7 nucleotides agree with TRBD2. The CDR3 has 13 amino acids. CDR1 MNHNS and CDR2 SASEGT come from the germline V gene. V shed 8 bases and J 1 base; nucleotides not matched to a gene: 1. Written as DNA, the CDR3 is TGTGCCAGCTGGGGGGGGAACACCGGGGAGCTGTTTTTT. This sequence encodes CASWGGNTGELFF.

The gene calls are TRBV5-1 and TRBJ2-2, with unresolved D. V lost 1 base to trimming and J lost 4 bases, with 8 bases between them. The CDR3 has 14 residues. Germline CDR1 SGHRS, CDR2 YFSETQ. CDR3: CASSLTTATGELFF. The DNA for the CDR3 is TGCGCCAGCAGCTTGACTACTGCCACCGGGGAGCTGTTTTTT. Looking up the rest from reference TRBV5-1 and TRBJ2-2 gives the full variable domain: KAGVTQTPRYLIKTRGQQVTLSCSPISGHRSVSWYQQTPGQGLQFLFEYFSETQRNKGNFPGRFSGRQFSNSRSEMNVSTLELGDSALYLCASSLTTATGELFFGEGSRLTVL.

V usage is TRBV7-2 and J usage is TRBJ2-1, with 11 bases aligning to TRBD2. The CDR3 extends over 17 amino acids. J gave up 6 bases and V 2 bases, and 9 bases lay outside the gene matches. Germline values: CDR1 SGHTA, CDR2 FQGNSA. This chain's CDR3 is CASSLSLLAGVINEQFF. The CDR3 nucleotides read TGTGCCAGCAGCTTAAGCCTACTAGCGGGGGTTATCAATGAGCAGTTCTTC.